Below, 15 T cell receptor beta chains from the same sample are listed, as sequenced in a study of OX40 agonist ivuxolimab in advanced cancers. Libraries were prepared through the immunoSEQ multiplex PCR assay. TCRdb took this table from immuneACCESS and kept in-frame rearrangements with V and J called. Such tables lack part of the clones; where checked against another copy, unresolved V genes explain under half of the gap, and the rest is unexplained. The sample data list around 64,000 clones, and 87% of these were observed just once. Clones ranked in the top ten supply approximately 1.3% of the sample. The sample in question was CD4+ or CD8+ T cells sorted from blood, obtained in a trial of the OX40 agonist ivuxolimab. The receptor set was obtained from an adult with an advanced solid tumor such as melanoma, head and neck, liver or kidney cancer.

The chain recombines TRBV19 with TRBJ2-1; 8 bases align to TRBD1. The CDR3 totals 12 residues. CDR1 and CDR2 (germline): LNHDA, SQIVND (reference sequence). The V segment lost 6 bases and the J segment 12 bases; nucleotides outside the gene matches: 7. Here the CDR3 DNA reads TGTGCCAGTAGCGGCGACAGGGGCGGGCAGTTCTTC. Its protein is CASSGDRGGQFF.

The chain uses TRBV7-9 and TRBJ1-5, with 8 nucleotides matching TRBD1. Germline V gene data show CDR1 as SEHNR and CDR2 as FQNEAQ (reference sequence). Trimming at V came to 4 bases and at J to 4 bases, leaving 6 bases not matched to a gene. There are 15 residues in the CDR3. The CDR3 bases are TGTGCCAGCAGCTCGACAGGGGAAGGTAATCAGCCCCAGCATTTT. This sequence encodes CASSSTGEGNQPQHF.

The chain joins TRBV2 to TRBJ2-7; D not certain. V was shortened by 8 bases and J by 0 bases, with 8 bases between the two germline ends. The CDR3 has 12 residues. Germline CDR1 reads SNHLY; CDR2 reads FYNNEI. CDR3 region: CASSASSYEQYF. In DNA, the CDR3 is TGTGCCAGCTCAGCGAGCTCCTACGAGCAGTACTTC.

The chain employs TRBV9 and TRBJ2-2; D is uncertain. The V and J ends lost 4 bases and 6 bases respectively, with 13 bases between them. CDR3 length: 14 residues. Germline V gene sequence: CDR1 SGDLS, CDR2 YYNGEE. CDR3 in amino acids: CASSQPPQPGELFF. CDR3 DNA: TGTGCCAGCAGCCAGCCGCCGCAGCCCGGGGAGCTGTTTTTT.

V and J are TRBV10-1 and TRBJ2-2; 7 bases align to TRBD2. Germline V lookup: CDR1 WNHNN, CDR2 SYGVQD (reference sequence). J lost 4 bases, V lost 0 bases, and 8 bases had no gene match. CDR3 length: 17 residues. CDR3: CASSESIGGRGTGELFF. The CDR3 DNA reads as TGCGCCAGCAGTGAGTCGATCGGCGGGAGAGGCACCGGGGAGCTGTTTTTT.

The chain uses TRBV6-5 and TRBJ1-5; the D is unclear. The CDR3 loop spans 13 amino acids. V was clipped by 5 bases and J by 3 bases, with 8 bases between them. From germline, CDR1 is MNHEY and CDR2 SVGAGI. The CDR3 reads CASSRGLNQPQHF. CDR3 coding DNA: TGTGCCAGCAGTCGGGGTCTCAATCAGCCCCAGCATTTT.

The chain couples TRBV5-4 to TRBJ2-7; 11 bases line up with TRBD1. After removal of 3 bases from V and 2 bases from J, the junction contained 4 bases not matched to a gene. Germline CDR1 reads SGHNT; CDR2 reads YYREEE (reference sequence). The CDR3 runs 15 residues. CDR3 region: CASSYGTGGTYEQYF. The CDR3 DNA reads TGTGCCAGCAGCTACGGGACAGGGGGGACCTACGAGCAGTACTTC.

This rearrangement joins TRBV7-3 to TRBJ1-6; no definite D call. The CDR3 has 17 amino acids. Trimming left V 5 bases short and J 0 bases short, with 14 bases between. The germline gives CDR1 SGHTA, CDR2 FQGTGA. The CDR3 reads CASSRAVSSSYNSPLHF. For the CDR3, the DNA is TGTGCCAGCAGCCGGGCCGTCTCGAGCTCCTATAATTCACCCCTCCACTTT.

The rearrangement uses TRBV6-5 and TRBJ2-7; TRBD1 agrees at 9 bases. CDR3 length: 15 residues. V was pared by 6 bases and J by 8 bases, with 14 bases of the junction left unmatched. The V gene's germline CDR1 is MNHEY and CDR2 SVGAGI. For the CDR3, the DNA is TGTGCCAGCAGACATAACCGGGACAGGGTGAGGAAGCAGTACTTC. Translating it yields CASRHNRDRVRKQYF.

The chain is built from TRBV2 and TRBJ2-7; 7 bases agree with TRBD1. The CDR3 has 12 amino acids. Germline V CDR1 and CDR2: SNHLY, FYNNEI. Trimming took 6 bases from V and 3 from J; bases not matched to a gene: 2. The CDR3 loop reads CASRTGLYEQYF. The CDR3 region has the DNA TGTGCCAGCAGGACAGGGCTCTACGAGCAGTACTTC. Full variable domain (missing parts from reference TRBV2 and TRBJ2-7): EPEVTQTPSHQVTQMGQEVILRCVPISNHLYFYWYRQILGQKVEFLVSFYNNEISEKSEIFDDQFSVERPDGSNFTLKIRSTKLEDSAMYFCASRTGLYEQYFGPGTRLTVT.

The chain recombines TRBV7-9 with TRBJ2-1; D is perhaps TRBD1 (5 bases). CDR1 is SEHNR, CDR2 FQNEAQ, per germline (reference sequence). The CDR3 contains 14 residues. V was trimmed by 3 bases and J by 1 base, leaving 7 bases between them. The CDR3 nucleotides read TGTGCCAGCAGCTTGACAGAATCCTACAATGAGCAGTTCTTC. Its protein product is CASSLTESYNEQFF.

The CDR3 spells CSVGPSGRVDEQYF. Written as DNA, the CDR3 is TGCAGCGTTGGGCCTAGCGGGAGGGTAGACGAGCAGTACTTC. The chain is built from TRBV29-1 and TRBJ2-7, with TRBD2 matching 12 bases. Trimming cost V 4 bases and J 5 bases; bases outside gene matches: 6. This CDR3 is 14 amino acids long. CDR1 SQVTM and CDR2 ANQGSEA come from the germline V gene.

The gene calls are TRBV5-1 and TRBJ1-1, with D maybe TRBD1 (5 bases). Trimming shortened V by 0 bases and J by 0 bases, and 9 bases separated the two germline ends. The CDR3 extends over 15 amino acids. Per germline, CDR1 SGHRS and CDR2 YFSETQ. In DNA, the CDR3 is TGCGCCAGCAGCTTGGCGGGGACCCTGAACACTGAAGCTTTCTTT. This codes for CASSLAGTLNTEAFF. The full variable domain, its missing parts supplied by reference TRBV5-1 and TRBJ1-1, is KAGVTQTPRYLIKTRGQQVTLSCSPISGHRSVSWYQQTPGQGLQFLFEYFSETQRNKGNFPGRFSGRQFSNSRSEMNVSTLELGDSALYLCASSLAGTLNTEAFFGQGTRLTVV.

The DNA of the CDR3 is TGTGCCAGCAGCGTAGGGGGGGACTTCCCCATCAGCATTCAGTACTTC. Its protein is CASSVGGDFPISIQYF. The chain carries TRBV9 and TRBJ2-4; possible D gene TRBD2, 6 bases. CDR3 length: 16 residues. The V end lost 0 bases, the J end lost 9 bases, and 19 bases lay between the germline ends. Germline V gives CDR1 SGDLS, CDR2 YYNGEE. The full variable domain, completed using reference TRBV9 and TRBJ2-4, is DSGVTQTPKHLITATGQRVTLRCSPRSGDLSVYWYQQSLDQGLQFLIQYYNGEERAKGNILERFSAQQFPDLHSELNLSSLELGDSALYFCASSVGGDFPISIQYFGAGTRLSVL.

The gene calls are TRBV2 and TRBJ1-6; TRBD1 aligns across 9 bases. Per germline, CDR1 SNHLY and CDR2 FYNNEI. With 3 bases clipped from V and 10 bases from J, the junction kept 7 bases outside the gene matches. The CDR3 is made up of 15 amino acids. CDR3 residues: CASSERGQGTSPLHF. In DNA form, the CDR3 reads TGTGCCAGCAGTGAGAGGGGACAGGGAACGTCACCCCTCCACTTT.